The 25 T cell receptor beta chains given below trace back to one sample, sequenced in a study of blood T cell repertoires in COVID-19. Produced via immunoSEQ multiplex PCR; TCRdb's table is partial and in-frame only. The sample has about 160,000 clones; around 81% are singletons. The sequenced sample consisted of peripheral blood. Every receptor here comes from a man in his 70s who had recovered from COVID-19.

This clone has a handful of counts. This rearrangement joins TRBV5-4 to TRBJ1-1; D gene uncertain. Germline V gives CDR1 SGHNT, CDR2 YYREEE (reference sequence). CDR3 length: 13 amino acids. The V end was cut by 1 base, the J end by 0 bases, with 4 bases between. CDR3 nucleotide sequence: TGTGCCAGCAGCTTGTATTTGAACACTGAAGCTTTCTTT. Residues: CASSLYLNTEAFF.

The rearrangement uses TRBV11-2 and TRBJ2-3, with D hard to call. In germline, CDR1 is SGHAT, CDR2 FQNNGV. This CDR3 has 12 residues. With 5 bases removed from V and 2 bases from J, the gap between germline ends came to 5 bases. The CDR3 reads CASSQNTDTQYF. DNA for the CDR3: TGTGCCAGCAGCCAAAACACAGATACGCAGTATTTT.

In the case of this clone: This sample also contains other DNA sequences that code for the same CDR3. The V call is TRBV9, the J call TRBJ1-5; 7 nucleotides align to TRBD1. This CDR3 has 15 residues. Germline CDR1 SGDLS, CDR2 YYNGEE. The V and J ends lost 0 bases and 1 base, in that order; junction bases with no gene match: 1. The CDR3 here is CASSVGQGSNQPQHF. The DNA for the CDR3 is TGTGCCAGCAGCGTAGGACAGGGAAGCAATCAGCCCCAGCATTTT.

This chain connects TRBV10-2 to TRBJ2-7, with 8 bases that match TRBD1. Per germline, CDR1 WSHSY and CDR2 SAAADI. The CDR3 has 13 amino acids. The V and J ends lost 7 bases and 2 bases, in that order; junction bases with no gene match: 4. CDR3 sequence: CASTDRGTYEQYF. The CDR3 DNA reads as TGCGCCAGCACTGACAGGGGAACCTACGAGCAGTACTTC.

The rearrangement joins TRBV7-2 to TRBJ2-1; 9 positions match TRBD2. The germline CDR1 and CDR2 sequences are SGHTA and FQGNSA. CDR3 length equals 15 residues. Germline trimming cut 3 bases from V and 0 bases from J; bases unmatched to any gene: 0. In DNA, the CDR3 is TGTGCCAGCAGCTTTAGCGGGGGCTCCTACAATGAGCAGTTCTTC. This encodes CASSFSGGSYNEQFF.

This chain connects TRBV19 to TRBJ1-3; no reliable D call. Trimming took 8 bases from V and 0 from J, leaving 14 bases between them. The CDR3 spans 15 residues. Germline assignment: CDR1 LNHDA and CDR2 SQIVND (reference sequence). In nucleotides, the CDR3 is TGTGCCAGTGTCCGGGAACTTAACTCTGGAAACACCATATATTTT. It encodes CASVRELNSGNTIYF.

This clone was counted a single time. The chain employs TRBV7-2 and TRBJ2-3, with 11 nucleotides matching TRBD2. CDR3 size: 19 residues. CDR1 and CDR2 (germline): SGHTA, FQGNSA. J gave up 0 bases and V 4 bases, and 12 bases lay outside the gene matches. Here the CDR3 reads CASSSYLLAGEFSTDTQYF. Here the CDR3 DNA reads TGTGCCAGCAGCTCATACTTACTAGCGGGAGAGTTCAGCACAGATACGCAGTATTTT.

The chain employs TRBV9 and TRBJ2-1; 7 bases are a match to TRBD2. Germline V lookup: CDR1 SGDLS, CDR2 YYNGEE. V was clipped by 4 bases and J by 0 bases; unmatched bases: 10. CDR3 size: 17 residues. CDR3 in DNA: TGTGCCAGCAGCCCTCCGTGGGGCGGGAGCTCCTACAATGAGCAGTTCTTC. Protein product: CASSPPWGGSSYNEQFF.

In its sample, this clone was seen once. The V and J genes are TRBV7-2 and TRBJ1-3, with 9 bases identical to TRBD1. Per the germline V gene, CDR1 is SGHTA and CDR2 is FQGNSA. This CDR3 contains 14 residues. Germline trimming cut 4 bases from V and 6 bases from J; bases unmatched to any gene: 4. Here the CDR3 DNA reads TGTGCCAGCAGCTGGGGACAGGGCCCAAACACCATATATTTT. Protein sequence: CASSWGQGPNTIYF.

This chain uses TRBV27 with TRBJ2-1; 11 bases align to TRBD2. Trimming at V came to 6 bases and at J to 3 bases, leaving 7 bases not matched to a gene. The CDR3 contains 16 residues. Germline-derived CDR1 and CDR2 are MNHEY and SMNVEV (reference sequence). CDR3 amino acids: CASSQQGLADYNEQFF. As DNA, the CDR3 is TGTGCCAGCAGCCAACAGGGACTAGCGGACTACAATGAGCAGTTCTTC.

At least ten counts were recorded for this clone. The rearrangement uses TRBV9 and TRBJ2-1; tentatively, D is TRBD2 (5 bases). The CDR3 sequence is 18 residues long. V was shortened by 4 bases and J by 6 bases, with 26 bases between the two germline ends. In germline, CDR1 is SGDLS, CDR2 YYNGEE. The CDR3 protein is CASSPLGEIFSRGNEQFF. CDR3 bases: TGTGCCAGCAGCCCCCTGGGTGAGATTTTTAGTCGGGGCAATGAGCAGTTCTTC. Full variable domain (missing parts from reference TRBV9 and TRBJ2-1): DSGVTQTPKHLITATGQRVTLRCSPRSGDLSVYWYQQSLDQGLQFLIQYYNGEERAKGNILERFSAQQFPDLHSELNLSSLELGDSALYFCASSPLGEIFSRGNEQFFGPGTRLTVL.

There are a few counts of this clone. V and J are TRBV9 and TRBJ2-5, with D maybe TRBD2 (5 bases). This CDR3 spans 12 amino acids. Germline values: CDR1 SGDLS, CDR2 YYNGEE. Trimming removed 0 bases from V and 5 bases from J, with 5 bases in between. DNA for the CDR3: TGTGCCAGCAGCGTAGGCGGGGAGACCCAGTACTTC. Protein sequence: CASSVGGETQYF.

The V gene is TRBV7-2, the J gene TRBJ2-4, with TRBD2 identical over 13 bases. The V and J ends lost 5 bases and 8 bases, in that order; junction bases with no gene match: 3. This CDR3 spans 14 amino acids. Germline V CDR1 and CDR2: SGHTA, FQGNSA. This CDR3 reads CASSPLAGGYIQYF. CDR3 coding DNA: TGTGCCAGCAGCCCACTAGCGGGAGGGTACATTCAGTACTTC.

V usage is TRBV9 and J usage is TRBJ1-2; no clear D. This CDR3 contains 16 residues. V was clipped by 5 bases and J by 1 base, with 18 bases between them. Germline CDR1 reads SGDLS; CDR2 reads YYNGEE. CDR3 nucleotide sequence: TGTGCCAGCAGTACACCCAATGCGGGGTTTAACTATGGCTACACCTTC. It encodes CASSTPNAGFNYGYTF.

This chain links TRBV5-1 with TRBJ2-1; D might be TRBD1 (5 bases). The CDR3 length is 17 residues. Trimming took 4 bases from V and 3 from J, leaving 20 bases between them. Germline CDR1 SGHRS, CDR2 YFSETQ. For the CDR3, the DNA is TGCGCCAGCAGCCCCGGTCACGGCAGGGCGGTCTACAATGAGCAGTTCTTC. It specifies CASSPGHGRAVYNEQFF.

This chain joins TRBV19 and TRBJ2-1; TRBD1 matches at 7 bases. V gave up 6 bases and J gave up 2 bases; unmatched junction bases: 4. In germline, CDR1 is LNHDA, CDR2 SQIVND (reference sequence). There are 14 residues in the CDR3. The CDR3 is CASSAGTAYNEQFF. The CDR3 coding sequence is TGTGCCAGTAGCGCCGGGACAGCCTACAATGAGCAGTTCTTC. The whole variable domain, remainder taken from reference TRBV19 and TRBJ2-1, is DGGITQSPKYLFRKEGQNVTLSCEQNLNHDAMYWYRQDPGQGLRLIYYSQIVNDFQKGDIAEGYSVSREKKESFPLTVTSAQKNPTAFYLCASSAGTAYNEQFFGPGTRLTVL.

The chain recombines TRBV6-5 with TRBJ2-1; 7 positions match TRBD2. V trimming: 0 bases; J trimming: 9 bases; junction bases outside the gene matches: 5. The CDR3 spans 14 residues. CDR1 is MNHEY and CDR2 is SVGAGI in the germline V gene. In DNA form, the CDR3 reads TGTGCCAGCAGTTACTCGCGGGAGAACCGTGAGCAGTTCTTC. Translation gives CASSYSRENREQFF.

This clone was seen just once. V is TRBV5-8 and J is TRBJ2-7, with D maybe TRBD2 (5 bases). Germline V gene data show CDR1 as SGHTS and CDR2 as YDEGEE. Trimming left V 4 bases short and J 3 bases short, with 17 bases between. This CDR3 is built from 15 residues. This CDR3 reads CASSQNLPGYYEQYF. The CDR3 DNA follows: TGTGCCAGCAGCCAAAACCTACCGGGATACTACGAGCAGTACTTC.

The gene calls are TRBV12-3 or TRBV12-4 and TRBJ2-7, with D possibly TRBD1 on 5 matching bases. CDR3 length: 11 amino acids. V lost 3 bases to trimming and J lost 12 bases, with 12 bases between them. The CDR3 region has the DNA TGTGCCAGCAGTTTGGGCAGGGCAACGTACTTC. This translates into CASSLGRATYF.

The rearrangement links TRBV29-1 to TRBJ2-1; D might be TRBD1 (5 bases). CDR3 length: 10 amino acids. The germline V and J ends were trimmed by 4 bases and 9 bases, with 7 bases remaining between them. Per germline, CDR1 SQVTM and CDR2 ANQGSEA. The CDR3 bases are TGCAGCGTTGGGGGCGTTGAGCAGTTCTTC. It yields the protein CSVGGVEQFF.

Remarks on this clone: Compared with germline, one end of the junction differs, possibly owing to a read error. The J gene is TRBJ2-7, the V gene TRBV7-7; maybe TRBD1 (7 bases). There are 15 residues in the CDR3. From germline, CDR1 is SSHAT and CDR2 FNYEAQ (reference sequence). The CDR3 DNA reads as TGTGCTAGCAGCTTCGGTCAGGGGGGAACCTACGAGCAGTACTTC. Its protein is CASSFGQGGTYEQYF. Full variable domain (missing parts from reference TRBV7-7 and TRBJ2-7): GAGVSQSPRYKVTKRGQDVTLRCDPISSHATLYWYQQALGQGPEFLTYFNYEAQPDKSGLPSDRFSAERPEGSISTLTIQRTEQRDSAMYRCASSFGQGGTYEQYFGPGTRLTVT.

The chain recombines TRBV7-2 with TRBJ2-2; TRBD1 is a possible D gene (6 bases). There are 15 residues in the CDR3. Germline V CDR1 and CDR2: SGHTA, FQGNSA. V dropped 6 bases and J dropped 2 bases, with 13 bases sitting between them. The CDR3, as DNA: TGTGCCAGCAGGGGTATAGGGGGTAACACCGGGGAGCTGTTTTTT. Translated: CASRGIGGNTGELFF.

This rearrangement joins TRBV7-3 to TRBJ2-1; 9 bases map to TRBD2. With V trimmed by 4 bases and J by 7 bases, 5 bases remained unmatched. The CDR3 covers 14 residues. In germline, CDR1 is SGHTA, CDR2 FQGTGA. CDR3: CASSYGTSWNEQFF. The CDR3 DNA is TGTGCCAGCAGCTACGGGACTAGCTGGAATGAGCAGTTCTTC.

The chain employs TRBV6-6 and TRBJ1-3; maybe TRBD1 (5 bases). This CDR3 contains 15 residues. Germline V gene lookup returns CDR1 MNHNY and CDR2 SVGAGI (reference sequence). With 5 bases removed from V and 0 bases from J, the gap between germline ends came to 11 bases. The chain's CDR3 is CASSQQVASGNTIYF. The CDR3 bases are TGTGCCAGCAGTCAACAGGTAGCCTCTGGAAACACCATATATTTT.

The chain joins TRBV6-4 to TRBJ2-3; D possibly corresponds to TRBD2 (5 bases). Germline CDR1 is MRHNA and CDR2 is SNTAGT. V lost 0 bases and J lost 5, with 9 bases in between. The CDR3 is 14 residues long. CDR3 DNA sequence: TGTGCCAGCAGTGACTCGACGGCGGGAGATACGCAGTATTTT. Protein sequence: CASSDSTAGDTQYF.